Detailed here is one TCR beta chain. Sequenced by immunoSEQ multiplex PCR; TCRdb stores in-frame clones only, minus some. The sample lists 90,000 to 130,000 clones, around 91% occurring once. These data are taken from a study of Tregs in tolerant kidney transplant recipients. The specimen comprised CD4+ T cells from blood, sampled before the transplant. The receptor was isolated from a human donor who received a combined kidney and bone marrow transplant.

The CDR3 spells CASTAGTGDEKLFF. CDR3 nucleotide sequence: TGCGCCAGCACTGCCGGGACAGGGGACGAAAAACTGTTTTTT. V gene TRBV5-1 combines with J gene TRBJ1-4; 10 positions match TRBD1. The junction had 7 bases not matched to a gene; V was cut back by 6 bases and J by 8 bases. The germline CDR1 and CDR2 sequences are SGHRS and YFSETQ. The CDR3 extends over 14 amino acids.